This note documents a single T cell receptor beta chain sequence. The antigen is undetermined. Method: immunoSEQ multiplex PCR; TCRdb's copy keeps in-frame clones and lacks some. This sample carries about 4,100 clones, approximately 89% of them seen once, and the ten largest clones take roughly 7%. V was cut by 7 bases and J by 4 bases, with 18 bases left in between. CDR3 size: 14 residues. Germline CDR1 is SGDLS and CDR2 is YYNGEE. After pathologic assessment, macro-dissection selected premalignant or tumor cells for extraction. The data belong to a study of immune evolution from preneoplasia to lung adenocarcinoma. Study outcomes and limitations: Later-stage lesions seemingly showed higher T cell density and diversity than normal lung.

The sequence derives from an older donor with lung adenocarcinoma. Source material: FFPE minimally invasive lung adenocarcinoma tissue. The chain uses TRBV9 and TRBJ2-7; D might be TRBD2 (5 bases). This CDR3 reads CASARGLEGYEQYF. The CDR3 DNA follows: TGTGCCAGCGCACGCGGGCTAGAAGGATACGAGCAGTACTTC.